The clone carrying this T cell receptor (beta chain) was counted between two and nine times. Its antigen is undetermined. Unique-molecular-identifier-tagged TCR beta cDNA libraries were used. TCRdb recomputed calls from the PCR reads with MiXCR, one row per CDR3 protein. The data hold roughly 650,000 distinct CDR3 sequences, with around 64% observed a single time. This entry is derived from a study of post-analysis software for immune sequencing data. Findings and limits, study-wide: F measure showed strong co-clustering of same-batch samples. Controls significantly exceeded multiple sclerosis patients in normalized Chao1 diversity. Controls had lower frequencies than patients of about 5 TRBV segments, which included TRBV5-6, TRBV5-1 and TRBV20-1.

Germline loops: CDR1 MNHEY, CDR2 SVGEGT. The CDR3 consists of 15 residues. This TCR came from a girl aged 2-10 years with multiple sclerosis. The chain has TRBV6-2 or TRBV6-3 and TRBJ2-7, with TRBD2 matching over 7 bases. The J call may be in error: the DNA end matches TRBJ2-5 better. Source material: blood. The CDR3 is CASSWYRGRAGTQYF. The CDR3 bases are TGTGCCAGCAGTTGGTATCGAGGGAGGGCCGGGACCCAGTACTTC.